A selection of T cell receptor beta chains follows, all from one sample in a study of OX40 agonist ivuxolimab in advanced cancers. Assay used: immunoSEQ multiplex PCR; TCRdb lists only in-frame clones, some missing. The sample lists 99,000 or so clones; 93% were seen once. Sequenced here: CD4+ or CD8+ T cells sorted from blood, sampled in a trial of the OX40 agonist ivuxolimab. These TCRs come from an adult with an advanced solid tumor such as melanoma, head and neck, liver or kidney cancer. Both conserved end residues are part of each CDR3. A D gene is named only where the DNA matches it firmly.

d_gene,v_gene,j_gene,CDR3nt,CDR3aa
TRBD2,TRBV7-3,TRBJ2-1,TGTGCCAGCAGCTCCCCGACTAGCGGGGAAAGCTCCTACAATGAGCAGTTCTTC,CASSSPTSGESSYNEQFF
NA,TRBV2,TRBJ1-5,TGTGCCAGCAGGAGGAGTGTGGGGCCCCAGCATTTT,CASRRSVGPQHF
TRBD1,TRBV15,TRBJ2-1,TGTGCCACCAGCAGAGTGGCCCCGGGACAGAATGAGCAGTTCTTC,CATSRVAPGQNEQFF
NA,TRBV2,TRBJ2-2,TGTGCCAGCAGTAACACCGGGGAGCTGTTTTTT,CASSNTGELFF
TRBD1,TRBV28,TRBJ1-1,TGTGCCAGCAGTTCCCTACAGGGGATCGGGCCGGACACTGAAGCTTTCTTT,CASSSLQGIGPDTEAFF
NA,TRBV7-3,TRBJ1-2,TGTGCCAGCGGAGTTGTGCGGTACAGCTATGGCTACACCTTC,CASGVVRYSYGYTF
TRBD1,TRBV19,TRBJ2-5,TGTGCCAGTAGTATAAGGGACAGGGGGCAAGAGACCCAGTACTTC,CASSIRDRGQETQYF
NA,TRBV18,TRBJ2-3,TGTGCCAGCTCACCACCGAGGACAGATACGCAGTATTTT,CASSPPRTDTQYF
NA,TRBV7-7,TRBJ2-1,TGTGCTAGCAGCCCGACCCCGTACAATGAGCAGTTCTTC,CASSPTPYNEQFF
NA,TRBV5-4,TRBJ2-3,TGTGCCAGCAGCGTGGACCGTAATACGCAGTATTTT,CASSVDRNTQYF
NA,TRBV9,TRBJ1-1,TGTGCCAGCAGCGTAGCAGGAGCGAACACTGAAGCTTTCTTT,CASSVAGANTEAFF